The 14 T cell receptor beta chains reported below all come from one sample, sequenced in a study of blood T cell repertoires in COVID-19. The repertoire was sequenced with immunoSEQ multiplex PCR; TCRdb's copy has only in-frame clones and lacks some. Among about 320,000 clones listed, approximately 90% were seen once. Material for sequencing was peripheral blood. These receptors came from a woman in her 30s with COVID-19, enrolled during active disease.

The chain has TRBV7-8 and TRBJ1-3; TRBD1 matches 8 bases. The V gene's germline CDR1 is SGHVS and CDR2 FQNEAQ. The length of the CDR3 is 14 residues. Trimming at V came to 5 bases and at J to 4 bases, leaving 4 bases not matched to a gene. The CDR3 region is CASSQDRVGNTIYF. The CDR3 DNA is TGTGCCAGCAGCCAGGACAGGGTCGGAAACACCATATATTTT.

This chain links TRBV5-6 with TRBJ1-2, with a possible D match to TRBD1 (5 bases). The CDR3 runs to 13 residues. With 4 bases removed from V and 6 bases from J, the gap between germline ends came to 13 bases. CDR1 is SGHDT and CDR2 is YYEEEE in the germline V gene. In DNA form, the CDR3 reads TGTGCCAGCAGCCCGGTAGGGGTTGATGGCTACACCTTC. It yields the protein CASSPVGVDGYTF.

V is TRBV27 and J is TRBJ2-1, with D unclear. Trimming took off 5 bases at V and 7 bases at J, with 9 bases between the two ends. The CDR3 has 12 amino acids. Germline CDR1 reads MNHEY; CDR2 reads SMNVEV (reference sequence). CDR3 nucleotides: TGTGCCAGCAGTCCCGCCGGGAATGAGCAGTTCTTC. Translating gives CASSPAGNEQFF.

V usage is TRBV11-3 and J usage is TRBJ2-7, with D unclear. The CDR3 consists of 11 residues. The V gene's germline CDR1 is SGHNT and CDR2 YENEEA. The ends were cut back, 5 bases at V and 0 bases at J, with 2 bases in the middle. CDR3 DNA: TGTGCCAGCAGCCACTCCTACGAGCAGTACTTC. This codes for CASSHSYEQYF.

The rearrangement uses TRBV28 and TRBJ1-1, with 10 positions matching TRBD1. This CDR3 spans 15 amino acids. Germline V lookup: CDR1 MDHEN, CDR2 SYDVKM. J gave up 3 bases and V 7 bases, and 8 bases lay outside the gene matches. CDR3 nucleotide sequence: TGTGCCAGCAACCCTCCGGGACAGGGGCACACTGAAGCTTTCTTT. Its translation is CASNPPGQGHTEAFF. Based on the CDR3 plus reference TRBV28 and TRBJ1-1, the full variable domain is DVKVTQSSRYLVKRTGEKVFLECVQDMDHENMFWYRQDPGLGLRLIYFSYDVKMKEKGDIPEGYSVSREKKERFSLILESASTNQTSMYLCASNPPGQGHTEAFFGQGTRLTVV.

CDR3 nucleotides: TGTGCCAGCAGCTTGCTAGTAGGATACGAGCAGTACGTC. Protein sequence: CASSLLVGYEQYV. The gene calls are TRBV5-6 and TRBJ2-7, with D unresolved. The length of the CDR3 is 13 residues. Germline assignment: CDR1 SGHDT and CDR2 YYEEEE. Deletions cut 1 base from V and 4 bases from J, with 9 bases between.

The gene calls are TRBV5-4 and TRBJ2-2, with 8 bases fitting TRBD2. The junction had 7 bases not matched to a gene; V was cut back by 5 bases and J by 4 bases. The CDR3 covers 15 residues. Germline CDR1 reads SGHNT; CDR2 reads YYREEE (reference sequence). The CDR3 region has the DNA TGTGCCAGCAGGTCCGCGGGGGGTCCCACCGGGGAGCTGTTTTTT. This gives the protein CASRSAGGPTGELFF.

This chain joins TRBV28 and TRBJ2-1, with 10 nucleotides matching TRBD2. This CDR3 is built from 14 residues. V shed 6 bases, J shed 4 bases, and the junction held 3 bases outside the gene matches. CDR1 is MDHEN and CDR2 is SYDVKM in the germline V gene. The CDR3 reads CASSLLAGYNEQFF. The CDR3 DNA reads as TGTGCCAGCAGCCTACTAGCGGGGTACAATGAGCAGTTCTTC.

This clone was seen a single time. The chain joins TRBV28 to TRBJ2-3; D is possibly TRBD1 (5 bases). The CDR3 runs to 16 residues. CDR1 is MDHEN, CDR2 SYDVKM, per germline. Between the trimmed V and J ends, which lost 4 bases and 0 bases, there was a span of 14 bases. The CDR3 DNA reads TGTGCCAGCAGTTCCTTACAGGAGCCTAGCACAGATACGCAGTATTTT. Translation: CASSSLQEPSTDTQYF.

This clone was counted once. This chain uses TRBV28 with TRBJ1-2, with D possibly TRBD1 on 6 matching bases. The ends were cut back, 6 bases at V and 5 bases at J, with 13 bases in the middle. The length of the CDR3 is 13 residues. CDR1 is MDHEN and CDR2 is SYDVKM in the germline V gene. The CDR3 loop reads CASSQRTVYGYTF. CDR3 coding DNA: TGTGCCAGCAGCCAAAGGACAGTTTATGGCTACACCTTC.

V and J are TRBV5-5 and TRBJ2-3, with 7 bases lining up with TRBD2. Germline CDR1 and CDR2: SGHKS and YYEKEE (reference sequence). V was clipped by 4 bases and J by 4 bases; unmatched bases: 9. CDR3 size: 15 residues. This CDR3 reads CASSRTSDGADTQYF. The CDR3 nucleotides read TGTGCCAGCAGCAGAACTAGCGATGGCGCAGATACGCAGTATTTT.

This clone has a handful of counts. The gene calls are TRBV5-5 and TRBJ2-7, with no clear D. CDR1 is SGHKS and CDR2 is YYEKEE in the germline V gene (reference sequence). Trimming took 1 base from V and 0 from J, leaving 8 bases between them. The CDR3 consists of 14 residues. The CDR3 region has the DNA TGTGCCAGCAGCTTGAACCCCAGCTCCTACGAGCAGTACTTC. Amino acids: CASSLNPSSYEQYF.

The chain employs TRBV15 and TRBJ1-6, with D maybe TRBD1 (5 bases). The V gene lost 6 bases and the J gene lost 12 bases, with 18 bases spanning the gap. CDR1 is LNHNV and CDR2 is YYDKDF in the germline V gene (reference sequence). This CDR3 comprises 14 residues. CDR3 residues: CATSGGTPIEPLHF. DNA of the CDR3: TGTGCCACCAGTGGCGGGACGCCCATAGAACCCCTCCACTTT.

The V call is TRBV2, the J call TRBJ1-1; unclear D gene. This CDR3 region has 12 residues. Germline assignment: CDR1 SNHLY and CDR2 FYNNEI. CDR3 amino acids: CPSRSDNTEAFF. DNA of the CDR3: TGTCCCTCGAGGTCAGATAACACTGAAGCTTTCTTT. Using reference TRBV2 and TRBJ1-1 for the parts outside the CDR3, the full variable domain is EPEVTQTPSHQVTQMGQEVILRCVPISNHLYFYWYRQILGQKVEFLVSFYNNEISEKSEIFDDQFSVERPDGSNFTLKIRSTKLEDSAMYFCPSRSDNTEAFFGQGTRLTVV.